One sample yielded the 9 T cell receptor beta chains listed below, sequenced in a study of radiation and T cells in renal cell carcinoma. Time point meaning: blood 2 weeks post-SBRT. Treatment: 15 Gy SBRT to primary tumor, nephrectomy 4 weeks later. Sequenced by immunoSEQ multiplex PCR; TCRdb stores in-frame clones only, minus some. The sample lists about 130,000 clones; 88% were seen once. The sequencing here drew on blood, taken from a patient whose treatment included radiotherapy and nephrectomy. The source is a woman between 65 and 79 years old with renal cell carcinoma.

The chain couples TRBV6-6 to TRBJ1-5; D ambiguous. Germline V gives CDR1 MNHNY, CDR2 SVGAGI (reference sequence). Trimming took off 7 bases at V and 0 bases at J, with 10 bases between the two ends. CDR3 size: 14 residues. The CDR3 DNA is TGTGCCAGCATCGTGGGTAATAGCAATCAGCCCCAGCATTTT. This sequence encodes CASIVGNSNQPQHF.

The chain combines TRBV6-1 with TRBJ2-5; 9 positions agree with TRBD1. Unmatched junction bases numbered 8, after V lost 5 bases and J lost 7 bases. The CDR3 is 14 residues long. Germline V CDR1 and CDR2: MNHNS, SASEGT. The DNA for the CDR3 is TGTGCCAGCAGTTTTAAGACAGGGGGGGTGACCCAGTACTTC. Translation gives CASSFKTGGVTQYF.

This chain joins TRBV19 and TRBJ2-5, with D perhaps matching TRBD1 (6 bases). The germline CDR1 and CDR2 sequences are LNHDA and SQIVND (reference sequence). The CDR3 runs 15 residues. V lost 5 bases, J lost 1 base, and 14 bases lay in between. CDR3: CASSPRTATQETQYF. CDR3 nucleotide sequence: TGTGCCAGTAGTCCCCGGACAGCAACCCAAGAGACCCAGTACTTC.

The chain links TRBV7-9 to TRBJ1-2, with 8 nucleotides matching TRBD1. The ends lost 3 bases at V and 1 base at J; junction bases unmatched: 1. This CDR3 comprises 14 residues. Germline V gene lookup returns CDR1 SEHNR and CDR2 FQNEAQ (reference sequence). This CDR3 is CASSFDRGNYGYTF. Here the CDR3 DNA reads TGTGCCAGCAGCTTTGACAGGGGTAACTATGGCTACACCTTC.

This clone was picked up one time. This chain joins TRBV6-5 and TRBJ1-1, with D maybe TRBD1 (6 bases). V lost 7 bases and J lost 7, with 13 bases in between. CDR1 MNHEY and CDR2 SVGAGI come from the germline V gene. This CDR3 has 12 residues. The CDR3 region is CASIREQGEAFF. The CDR3 nucleotides are TGTGCCAGCATAAGGGAACAGGGTGAAGCTTTCTTT.

The chain recombines TRBV15 with TRBJ2-6, with D perhaps matching TRBD1 (5 bases). The CDR3 is 16 residues long. Germline V gene lookup returns CDR1 LNHNV and CDR2 YYDKDF (reference sequence). V was cut by 2 bases and J by 0 bases, with 8 bases left in between. This CDR3 reads CATSRQGRSGANVLTF. CDR3 DNA sequence: TGTGCCACCAGCAGACAGGGTCGCTCTGGGGCCAACGTCCTGACTTTC.

The J gene is TRBJ2-3, the V gene TRBV9; D remains ambiguous. CDR1 is SGDLS and CDR2 is YYNGEE in the germline V gene. This CDR3 spans 13 amino acids. Trimming left V 2 bases short and J 2 bases short, with 6 bases between. The CDR3 DNA reads as TGTGCCAGCAGCGTGGCGGCCACAGATACGCAGTATTTT. This codes for CASSVAATDTQYF.

This clone came up once. This rearrangement joins TRBV4-1 to TRBJ2-1; no firm D call. The CDR3 loop spans 15 amino acids. Germline values: CDR1 MGHRA, CDR2 YSYEKL. Trimming cost V 4 bases and J 8 bases, with 18 bases left between them. CDR3 amino acids: CASSRPGNSMHEQFF. In DNA, the CDR3 is TGCGCCAGCAGCCGCCCCGGTAATTCTATGCATGAGCAGTTCTTC.

This clone was picked up a small number of times. The chain joins TRBV11-2 to TRBJ1-2, with D uncertain. This CDR3 is built from 13 residues. V lost 6 bases, J lost 2 bases, and 10 bases lay in between. Germline loops: CDR1 SGHAT, CDR2 FQNNGV. CDR3 protein: CASSLGRNYGYTF. Written as DNA, the CDR3 is TGTGCCAGCAGTCTTGGACGGAACTATGGCTACACCTTC.